The TCR beta chain described here comes from a study of T-cell memory formation after mild COVID-19. TCRdb itself ran the 5' RACE reads through MiXCR, one entry per CDR3 protein. The sample has roughly 450,000 distinct CDR3 sequences, more than 15% seen once; the top ten hold roughly 21%. With V trimmed by 8 bases and J by 3 bases, 10 bases remained unmatched. The CDR3 loop spans 15 amino acids. Germline assignment: CDR1 MNHEY and CDR2 SVGEGT. A few counts support this clonotype. The chain has TRBV6-2 or TRBV6-3 and TRBJ2-1; 7 nucleotides match TRBD2. The sample consisted of PBMCs or a T cell subset sorted from them (not recorded which). The sequence derives from a man aged 18 to 30 who had mild COVID-19 (a few samples of this study predate the infection). Cell type and time point are not known. CDR3 sequence (DNA): TGTGCCAGCGCTCGAAGTGGCGGGGGCTACAATGAGCAGTTCTTC. This codes for CASARSGGGYNEQFF.